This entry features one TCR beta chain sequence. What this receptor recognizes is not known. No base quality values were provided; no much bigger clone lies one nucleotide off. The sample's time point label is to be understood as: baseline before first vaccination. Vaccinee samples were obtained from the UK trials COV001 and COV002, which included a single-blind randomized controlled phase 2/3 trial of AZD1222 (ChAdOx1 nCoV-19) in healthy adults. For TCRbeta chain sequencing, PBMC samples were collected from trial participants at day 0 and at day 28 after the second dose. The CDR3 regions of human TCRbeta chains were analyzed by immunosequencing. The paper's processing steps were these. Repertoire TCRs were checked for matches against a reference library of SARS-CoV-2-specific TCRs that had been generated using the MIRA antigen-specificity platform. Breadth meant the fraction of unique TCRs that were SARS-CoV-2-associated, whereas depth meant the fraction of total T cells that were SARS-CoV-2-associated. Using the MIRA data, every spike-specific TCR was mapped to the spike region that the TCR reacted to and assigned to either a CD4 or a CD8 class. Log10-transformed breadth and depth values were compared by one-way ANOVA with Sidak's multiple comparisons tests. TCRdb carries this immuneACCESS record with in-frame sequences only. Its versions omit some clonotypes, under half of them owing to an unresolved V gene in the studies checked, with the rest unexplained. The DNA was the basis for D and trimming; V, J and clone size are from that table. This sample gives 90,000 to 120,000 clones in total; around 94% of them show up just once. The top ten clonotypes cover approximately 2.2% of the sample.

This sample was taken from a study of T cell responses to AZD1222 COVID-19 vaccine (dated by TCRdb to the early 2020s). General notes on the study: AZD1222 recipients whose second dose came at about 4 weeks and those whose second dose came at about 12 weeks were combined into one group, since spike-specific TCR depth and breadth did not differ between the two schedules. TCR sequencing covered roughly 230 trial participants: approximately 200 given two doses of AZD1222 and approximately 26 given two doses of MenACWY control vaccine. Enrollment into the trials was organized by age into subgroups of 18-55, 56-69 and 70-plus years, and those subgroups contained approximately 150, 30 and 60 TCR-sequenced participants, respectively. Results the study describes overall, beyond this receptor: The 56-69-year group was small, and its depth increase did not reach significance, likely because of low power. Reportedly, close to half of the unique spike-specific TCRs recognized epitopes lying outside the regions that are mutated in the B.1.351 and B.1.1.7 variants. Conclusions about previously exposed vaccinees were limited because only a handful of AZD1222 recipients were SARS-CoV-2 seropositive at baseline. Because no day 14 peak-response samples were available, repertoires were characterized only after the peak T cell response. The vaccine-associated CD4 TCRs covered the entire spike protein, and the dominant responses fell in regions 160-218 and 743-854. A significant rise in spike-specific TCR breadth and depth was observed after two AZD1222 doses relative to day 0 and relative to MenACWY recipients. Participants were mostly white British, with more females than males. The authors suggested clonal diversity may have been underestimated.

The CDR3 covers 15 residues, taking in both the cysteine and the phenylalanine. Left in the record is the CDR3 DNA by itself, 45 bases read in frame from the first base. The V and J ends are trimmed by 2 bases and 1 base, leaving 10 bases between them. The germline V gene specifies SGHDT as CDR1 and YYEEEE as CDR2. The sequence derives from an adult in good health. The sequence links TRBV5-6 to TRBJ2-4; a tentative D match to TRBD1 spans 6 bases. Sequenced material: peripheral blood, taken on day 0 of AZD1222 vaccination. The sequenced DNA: TGTGCCAGCAGCTTAATAACAGGGGCCAAAAACATTCAGTACTTC. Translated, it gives CASSLITGAKNIQYF.